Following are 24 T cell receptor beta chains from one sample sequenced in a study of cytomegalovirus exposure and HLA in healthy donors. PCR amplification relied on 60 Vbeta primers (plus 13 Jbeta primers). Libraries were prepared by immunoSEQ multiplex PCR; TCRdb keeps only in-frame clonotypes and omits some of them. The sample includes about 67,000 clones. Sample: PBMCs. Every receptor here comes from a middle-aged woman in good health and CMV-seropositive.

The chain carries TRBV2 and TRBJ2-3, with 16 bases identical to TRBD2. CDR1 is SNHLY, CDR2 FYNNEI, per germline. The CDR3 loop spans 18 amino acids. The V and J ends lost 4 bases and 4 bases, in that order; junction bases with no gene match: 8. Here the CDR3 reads CASSAPGLAGGIADTQYF. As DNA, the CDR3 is TGTGCCAGCAGTGCTCCGGGACTAGCGGGGGGGATCGCAGATACGCAGTATTTT.

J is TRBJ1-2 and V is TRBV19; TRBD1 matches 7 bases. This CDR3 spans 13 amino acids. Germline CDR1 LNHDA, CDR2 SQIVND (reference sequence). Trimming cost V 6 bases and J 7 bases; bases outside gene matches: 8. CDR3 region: CASSATGWGGYTF. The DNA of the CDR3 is TGTGCCAGTAGCGCGACAGGGTGGGGTGGCTACACCTTC.

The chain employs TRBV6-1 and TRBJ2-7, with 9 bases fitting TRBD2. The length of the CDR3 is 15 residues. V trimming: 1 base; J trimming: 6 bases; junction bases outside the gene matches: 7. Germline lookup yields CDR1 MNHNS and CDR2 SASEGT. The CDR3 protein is CASSEGSLAGTEQYF. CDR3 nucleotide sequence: TGTGCCAGCAGTGAAGGAAGTCTAGCGGGAACCGAGCAGTACTTC.

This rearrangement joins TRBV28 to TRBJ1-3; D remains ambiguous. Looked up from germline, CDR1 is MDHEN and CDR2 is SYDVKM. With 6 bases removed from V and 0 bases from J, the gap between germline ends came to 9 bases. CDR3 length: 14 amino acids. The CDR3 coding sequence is TGTGCCAGCAGGGCCGCTTTCTCTGGAAACACCATATATTTT. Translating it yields CASRAAFSGNTIYF.

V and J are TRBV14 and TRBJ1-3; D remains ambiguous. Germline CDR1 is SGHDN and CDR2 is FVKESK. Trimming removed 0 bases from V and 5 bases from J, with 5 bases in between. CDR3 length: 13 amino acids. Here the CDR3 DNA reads TGTGCCAGCAGCCAAGATCCTAGAAACACCATATATTTT. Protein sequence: CASSQDPRNTIYF. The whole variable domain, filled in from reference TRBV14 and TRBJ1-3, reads EAGVTQFPSHSVIEKGQTVTLRCDPISGHDNLYWYRRVMGKEIKFLLHFVKESKQDESGMPNNRFLAERTGGTYSTLKVQPAELEDSGVYFCASSQDPRNTIYFGEGSWLTVV.

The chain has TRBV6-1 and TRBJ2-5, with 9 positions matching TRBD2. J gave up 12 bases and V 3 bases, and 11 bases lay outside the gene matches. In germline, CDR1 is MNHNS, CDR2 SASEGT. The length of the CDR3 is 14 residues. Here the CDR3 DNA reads TGTGCCAGCAGTGAGATAGCGGGAGTAGGTTCCGAGTACTTC. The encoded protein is CASSEIAGVGSEYF.

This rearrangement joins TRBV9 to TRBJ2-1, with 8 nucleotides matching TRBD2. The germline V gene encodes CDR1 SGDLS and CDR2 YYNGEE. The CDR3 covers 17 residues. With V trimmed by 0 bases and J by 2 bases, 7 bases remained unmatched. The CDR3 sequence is CASSVGDSGATYNEQFF. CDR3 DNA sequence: TGTGCCAGCAGCGTAGGGGATAGCGGGGCCACCTACAATGAGCAGTTCTTC.

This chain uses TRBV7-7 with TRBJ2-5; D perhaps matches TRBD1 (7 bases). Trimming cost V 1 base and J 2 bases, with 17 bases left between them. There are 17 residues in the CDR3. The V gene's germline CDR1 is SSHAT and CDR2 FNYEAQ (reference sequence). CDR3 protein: CASSLGIGRDSQETQYF. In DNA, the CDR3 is TGTGCCAGCAGCTTAGGTATAGGGCGGGACAGTCAAGAGACCCAGTACTTC.

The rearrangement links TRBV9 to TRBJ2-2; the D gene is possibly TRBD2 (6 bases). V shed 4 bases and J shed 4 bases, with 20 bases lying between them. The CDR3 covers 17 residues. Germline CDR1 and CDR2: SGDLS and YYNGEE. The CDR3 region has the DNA TGTGCCAGCAGCCAAAGAGGGGCCTCGGGGGTCACCGGGGAGCTGTTTTTT. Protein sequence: CASSQRGASGVTGELFF. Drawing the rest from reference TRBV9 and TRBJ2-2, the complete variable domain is DSGVTQTPKHLITATGQRVTLRCSPRSGDLSVYWYQQSLDQGLQFLIQYYNGEERAKGNILERFSAQQFPDLHSELNLSSLELGDSALYFCASSQRGASGVTGELFFGEGSRLTVL.

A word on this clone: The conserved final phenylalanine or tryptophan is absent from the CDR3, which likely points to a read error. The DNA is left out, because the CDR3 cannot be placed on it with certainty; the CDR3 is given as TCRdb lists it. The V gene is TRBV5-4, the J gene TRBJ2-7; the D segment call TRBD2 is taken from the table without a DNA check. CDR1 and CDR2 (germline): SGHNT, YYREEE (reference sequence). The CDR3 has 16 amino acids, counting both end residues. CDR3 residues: CASSLDPLYGGLAGTL.

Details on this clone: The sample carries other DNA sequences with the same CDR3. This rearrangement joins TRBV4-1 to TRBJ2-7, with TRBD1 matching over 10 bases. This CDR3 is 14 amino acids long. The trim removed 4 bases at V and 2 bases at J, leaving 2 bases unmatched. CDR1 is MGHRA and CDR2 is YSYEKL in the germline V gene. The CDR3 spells CASSPGQGAYEQYF. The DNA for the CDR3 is TGCGCCAGCAGCCCCGGACAGGGGGCCTACGAGCAGTACTTC.

The CDR3 bases are TGTGCCAGCCAAGCGGGAGGGAGAACCGGGGAGCTGTTTTTT. Amino acids: CASQAGGRTGELFF. V is TRBV19 and J is TRBJ2-2, with 10 bases that match TRBD2. CDR1 LNHDA and CDR2 SQIVND come from the germline V gene (reference sequence). This CDR3 is 14 amino acids long. V lost 9 bases to trimming and J lost 5 bases; unmatched junction nucleotides: 6.

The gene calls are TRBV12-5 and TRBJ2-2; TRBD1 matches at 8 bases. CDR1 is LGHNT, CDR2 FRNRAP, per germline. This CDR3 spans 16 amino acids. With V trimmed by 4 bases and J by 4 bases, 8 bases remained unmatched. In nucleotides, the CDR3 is TGTGCTAGTGGTTGGGTCCAGGGGGCAAGCACCGGGGAGCTGTTTTTT. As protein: CASGWVQGASTGELFF.

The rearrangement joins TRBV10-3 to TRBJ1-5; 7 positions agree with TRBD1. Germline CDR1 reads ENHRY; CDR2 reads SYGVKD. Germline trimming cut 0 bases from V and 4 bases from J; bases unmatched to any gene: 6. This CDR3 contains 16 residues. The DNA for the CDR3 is TGTGCCATCAGTGAGTCGTTAGGGACAGAAAATCAGCCCCAGCATTTT. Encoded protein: CAISESLGTENQPQHF.

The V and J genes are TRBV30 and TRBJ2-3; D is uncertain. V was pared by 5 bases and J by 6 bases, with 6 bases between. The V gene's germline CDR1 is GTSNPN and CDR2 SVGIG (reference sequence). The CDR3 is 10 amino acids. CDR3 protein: CAWEADTQYF. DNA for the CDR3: TGTGCCTGGGAGGCGGATACGCAGTATTTT.

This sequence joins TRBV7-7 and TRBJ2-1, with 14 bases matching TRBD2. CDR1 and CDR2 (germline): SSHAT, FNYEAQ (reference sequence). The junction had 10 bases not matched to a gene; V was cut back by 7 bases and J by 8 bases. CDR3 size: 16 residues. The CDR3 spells CASKPTGLAGADEQFF. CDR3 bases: TGTGCCAGCAAACCCACGGGACTAGCGGGGGCGGATGAGCAGTTCTTC.

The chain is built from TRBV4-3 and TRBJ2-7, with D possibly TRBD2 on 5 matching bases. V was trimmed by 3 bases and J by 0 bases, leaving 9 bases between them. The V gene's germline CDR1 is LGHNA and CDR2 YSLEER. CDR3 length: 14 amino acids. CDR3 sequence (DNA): TGCGCCAGCAGCCAGTGGAGGAGCTCCTACGAGCAGTACTTC. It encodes CASSQWRSSYEQYF.

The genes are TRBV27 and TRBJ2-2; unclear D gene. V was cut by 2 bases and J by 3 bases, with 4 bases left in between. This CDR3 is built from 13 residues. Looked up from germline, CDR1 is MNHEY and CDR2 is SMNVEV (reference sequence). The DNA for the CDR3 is TGTGCCAGCAGTTTACTATACACCGGGGAGCTGTTTTTT. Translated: CASSLLYTGELFF.

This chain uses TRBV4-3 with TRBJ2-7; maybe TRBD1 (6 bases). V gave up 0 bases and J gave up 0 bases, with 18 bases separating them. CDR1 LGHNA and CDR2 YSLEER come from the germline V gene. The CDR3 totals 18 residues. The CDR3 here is CASSQEIAPGQVSYEQYF. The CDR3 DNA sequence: TGCGCCAGCAGCCAAGAGATCGCTCCGGGACAAGTCTCCTACGAGCAGTACTTC.

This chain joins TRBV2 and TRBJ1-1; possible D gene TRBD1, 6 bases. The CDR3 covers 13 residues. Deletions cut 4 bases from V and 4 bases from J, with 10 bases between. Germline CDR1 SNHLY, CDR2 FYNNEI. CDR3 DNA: TGTGCCAGCAGTGCGTCCAGGGGCACTGAAGCTTTCTTT. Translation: CASSASRGTEAFF.

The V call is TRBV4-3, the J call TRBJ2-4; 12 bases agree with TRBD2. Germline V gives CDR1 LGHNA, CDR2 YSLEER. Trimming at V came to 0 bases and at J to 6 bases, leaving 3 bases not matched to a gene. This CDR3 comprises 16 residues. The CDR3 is CASSQDPSGGANIQYF. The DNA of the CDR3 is TGCGCCAGCAGCCAAGATCCTAGCGGGGGGGCAAACATTCAGTACTTC.

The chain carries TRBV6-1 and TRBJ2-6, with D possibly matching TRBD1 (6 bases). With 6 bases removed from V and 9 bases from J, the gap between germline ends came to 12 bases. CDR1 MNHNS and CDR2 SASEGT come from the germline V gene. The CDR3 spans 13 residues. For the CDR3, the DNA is TGTGCCAGCAGCCGACAGGACCTCAACGTCCTGACTTTC. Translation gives CASSRQDLNVLTF.

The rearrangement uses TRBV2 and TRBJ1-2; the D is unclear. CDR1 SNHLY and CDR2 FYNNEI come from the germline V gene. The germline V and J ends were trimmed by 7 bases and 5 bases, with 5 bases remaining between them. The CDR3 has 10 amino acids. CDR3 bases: TGTGCCAGCACGGGATATGGCTACACCTTC. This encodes CASTGYGYTF.

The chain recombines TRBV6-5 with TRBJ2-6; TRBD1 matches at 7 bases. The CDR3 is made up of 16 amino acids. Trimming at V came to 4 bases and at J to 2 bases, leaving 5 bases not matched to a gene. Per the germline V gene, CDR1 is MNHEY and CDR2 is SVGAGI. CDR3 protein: CASSSDRVAGANVLTF. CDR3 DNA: TGTGCCAGCAGTTCTGACAGGGTAGCTGGGGCCAACGTCCTGACTTTC.